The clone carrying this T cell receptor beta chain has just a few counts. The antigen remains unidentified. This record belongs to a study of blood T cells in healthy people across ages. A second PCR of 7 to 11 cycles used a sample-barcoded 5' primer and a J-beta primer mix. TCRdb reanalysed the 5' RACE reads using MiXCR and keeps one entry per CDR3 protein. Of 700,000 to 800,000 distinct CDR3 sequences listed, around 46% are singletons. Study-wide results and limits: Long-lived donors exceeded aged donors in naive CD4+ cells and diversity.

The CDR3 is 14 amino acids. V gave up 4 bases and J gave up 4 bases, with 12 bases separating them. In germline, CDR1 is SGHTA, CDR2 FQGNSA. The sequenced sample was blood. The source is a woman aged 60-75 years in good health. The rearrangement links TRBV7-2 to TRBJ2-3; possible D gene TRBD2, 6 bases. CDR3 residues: CASSSWGDADTQYF. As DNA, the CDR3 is TGTGCCAGCAGCTCGTGGGGGGATGCAGATACGCAGTATTTT.